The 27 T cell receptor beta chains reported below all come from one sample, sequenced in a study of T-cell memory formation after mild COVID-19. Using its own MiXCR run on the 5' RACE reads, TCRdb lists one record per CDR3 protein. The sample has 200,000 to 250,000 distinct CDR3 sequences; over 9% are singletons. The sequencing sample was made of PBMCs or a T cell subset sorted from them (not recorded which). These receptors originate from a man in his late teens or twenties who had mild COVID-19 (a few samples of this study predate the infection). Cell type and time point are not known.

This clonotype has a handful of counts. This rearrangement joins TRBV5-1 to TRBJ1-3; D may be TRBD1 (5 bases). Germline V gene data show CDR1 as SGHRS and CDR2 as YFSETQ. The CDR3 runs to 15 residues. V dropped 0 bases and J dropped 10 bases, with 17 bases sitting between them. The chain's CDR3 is CASSLETDPRATIYF. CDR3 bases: TGCGCCAGCAGCTTGGAGACAGACCCCCGTGCAACCATATATTTT.

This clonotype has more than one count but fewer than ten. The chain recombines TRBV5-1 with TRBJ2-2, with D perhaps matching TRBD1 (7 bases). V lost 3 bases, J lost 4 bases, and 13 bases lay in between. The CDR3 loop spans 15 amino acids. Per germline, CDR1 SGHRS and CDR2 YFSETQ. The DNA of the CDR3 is TGCGCCAGCAGCTCGGAGGGGGCAGGCACCGGGGAGCTGTTTTTT. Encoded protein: CASSSEGAGTGELFF.

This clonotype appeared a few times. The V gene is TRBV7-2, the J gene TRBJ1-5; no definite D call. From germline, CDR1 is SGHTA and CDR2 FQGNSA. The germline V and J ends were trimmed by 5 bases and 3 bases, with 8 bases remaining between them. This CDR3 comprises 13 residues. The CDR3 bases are TGTGCCAGCAGCCCCACGACCAATCAGCCCCAGCATTTT. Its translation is CASSPTTNQPQHF.

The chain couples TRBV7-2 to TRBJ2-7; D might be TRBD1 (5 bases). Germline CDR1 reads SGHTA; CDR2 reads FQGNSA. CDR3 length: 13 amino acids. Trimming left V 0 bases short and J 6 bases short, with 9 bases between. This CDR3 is CASSLAWGSEQYF. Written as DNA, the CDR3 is TGTGCCAGCAGCTTAGCCTGGGGCAGCGAGCAGTACTTC.

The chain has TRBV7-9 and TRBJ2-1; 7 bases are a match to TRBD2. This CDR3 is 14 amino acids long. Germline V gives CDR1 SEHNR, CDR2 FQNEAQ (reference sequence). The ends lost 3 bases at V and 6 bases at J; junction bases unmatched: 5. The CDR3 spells CASSFQRDPNEQFF. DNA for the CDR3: TGTGCCAGCAGCTTCCAGCGGGACCCCAATGAGCAGTTCTTC.

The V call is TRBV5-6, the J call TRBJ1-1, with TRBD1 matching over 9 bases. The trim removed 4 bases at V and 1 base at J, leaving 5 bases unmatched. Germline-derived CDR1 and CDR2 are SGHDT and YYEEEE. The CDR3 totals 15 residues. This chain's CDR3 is CASSTPGQGNTEAFF. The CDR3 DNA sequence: TGTGCCAGCAGCACCCCGGGACAGGGGAACACTGAAGCTTTCTTT.

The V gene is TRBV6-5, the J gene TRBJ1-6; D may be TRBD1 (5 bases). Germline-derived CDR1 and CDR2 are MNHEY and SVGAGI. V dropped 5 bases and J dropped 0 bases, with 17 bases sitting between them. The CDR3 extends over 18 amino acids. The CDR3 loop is CASSNYPGGSSYNSPLHF. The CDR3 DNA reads TGTGCCAGCAGTAACTATCCTGGGGGGAGCTCCTATAATTCACCCCTCCACTTT.

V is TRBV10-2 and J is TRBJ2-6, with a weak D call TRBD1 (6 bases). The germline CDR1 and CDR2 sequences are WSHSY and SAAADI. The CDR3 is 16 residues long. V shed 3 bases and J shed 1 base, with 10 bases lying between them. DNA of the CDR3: TGCGCCAGCAGTGATCACAGGGCGTCTGGGGCCAACGTCCTGACTTTC. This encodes CASSDHRASGANVLTF.

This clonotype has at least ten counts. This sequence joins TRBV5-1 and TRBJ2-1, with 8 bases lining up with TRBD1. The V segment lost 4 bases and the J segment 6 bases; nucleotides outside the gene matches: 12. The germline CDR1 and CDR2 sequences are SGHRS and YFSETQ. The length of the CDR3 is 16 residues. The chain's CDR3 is CASSPRGQGALNEQFF. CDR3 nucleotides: TGCGCCAGCAGCCCGAGGGGGCAGGGGGCGCTCAATGAGCAGTTCTTC.

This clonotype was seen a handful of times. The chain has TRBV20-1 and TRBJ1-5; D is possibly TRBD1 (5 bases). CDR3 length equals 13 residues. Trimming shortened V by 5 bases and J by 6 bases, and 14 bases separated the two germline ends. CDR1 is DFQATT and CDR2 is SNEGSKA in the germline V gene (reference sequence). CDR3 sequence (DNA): TGCAGTGCTCCCAAGGGGCCCCTTCAGCCCCAGCATTTT. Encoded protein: CSAPKGPLQPQHF.

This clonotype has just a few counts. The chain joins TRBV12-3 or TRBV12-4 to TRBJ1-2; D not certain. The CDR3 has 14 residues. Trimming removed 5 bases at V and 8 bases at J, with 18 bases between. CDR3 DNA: TGTGCCAGCAGTCCCGGCCGACGCGGACGAGGCTACACCTTC. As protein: CASSPGRRGRGYTF.

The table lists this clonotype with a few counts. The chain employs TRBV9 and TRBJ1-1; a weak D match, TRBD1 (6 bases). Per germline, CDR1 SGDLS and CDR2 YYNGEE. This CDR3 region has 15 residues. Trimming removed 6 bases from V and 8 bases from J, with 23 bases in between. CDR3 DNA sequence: TGTGCCAGCACCCTAGTGGGCGTTGGAGACAGGGAAGCTTTCTTT. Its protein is CASTLVGVGDREAFF.

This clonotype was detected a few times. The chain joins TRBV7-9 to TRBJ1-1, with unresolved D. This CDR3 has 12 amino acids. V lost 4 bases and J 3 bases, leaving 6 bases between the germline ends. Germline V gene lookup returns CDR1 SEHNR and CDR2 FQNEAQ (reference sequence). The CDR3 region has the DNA TGTGCCAGCAGCTGGTACGACACTGAAGCTTTCTTT. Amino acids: CASSWYDTEAFF. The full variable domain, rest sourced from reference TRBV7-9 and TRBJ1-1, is DTGVSQNPRHKITKRGQNVTFRCDPISEHNRLYWYRQTLGQGPEFLTYFQNEAQLEKSRLLSDRFSAERPKGSFSTLEIQRTEQGDSAMYLCASSWYDTEAFFGQGTRLTVV.

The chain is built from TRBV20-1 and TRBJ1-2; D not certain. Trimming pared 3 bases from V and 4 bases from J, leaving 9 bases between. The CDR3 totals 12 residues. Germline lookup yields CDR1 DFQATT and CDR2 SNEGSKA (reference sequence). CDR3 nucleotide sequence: TGCAGTGCTAGGATGCGGGGCTATGGCTACACCTTC. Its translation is CSARMRGYGYTF.

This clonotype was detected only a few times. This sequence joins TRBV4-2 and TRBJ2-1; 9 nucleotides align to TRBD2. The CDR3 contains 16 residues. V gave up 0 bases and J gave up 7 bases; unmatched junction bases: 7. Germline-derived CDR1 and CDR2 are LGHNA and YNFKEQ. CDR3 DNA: TGTGCCAGCAGCCAAGACCAAGCGGGGGGAATAAATGAGCAGTTCTTC. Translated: CASSQDQAGGINEQFF.

The CDR3 sequence: CASSQDGTGGSYEQFF. CDR3 nucleotide sequence: TGTGCCAGCAGCCAAGATGGGACAGGGGGTAGCTATGAGCAGTTCTTC. The gene calls are TRBV3-1 and TRBJ2-1; 11 positions match TRBD1. The CDR3 has 16 amino acids. With V trimmed by 0 bases and J by 8 bases, 6 bases remained unmatched. Germline V gives CDR1 LGHDT, CDR2 YNNKEL (reference sequence).

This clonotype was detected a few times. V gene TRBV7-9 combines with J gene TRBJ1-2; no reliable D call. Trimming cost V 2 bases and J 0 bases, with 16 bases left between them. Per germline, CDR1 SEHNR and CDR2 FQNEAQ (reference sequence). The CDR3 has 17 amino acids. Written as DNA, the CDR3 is TGTGCCAGCAGCTTACTCGCCTTATCCCCAGCTAACTATGGCTACACCTTC. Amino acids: CASSLLALSPANYGYTF.

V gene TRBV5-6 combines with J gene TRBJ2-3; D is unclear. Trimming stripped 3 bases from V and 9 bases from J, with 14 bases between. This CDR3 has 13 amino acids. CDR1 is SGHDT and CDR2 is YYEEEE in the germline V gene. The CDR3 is CASSSLRSGTQYF. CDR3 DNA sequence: TGTGCCAGCAGCTCGCTAAGATCCGGGACGCAGTATTTT.

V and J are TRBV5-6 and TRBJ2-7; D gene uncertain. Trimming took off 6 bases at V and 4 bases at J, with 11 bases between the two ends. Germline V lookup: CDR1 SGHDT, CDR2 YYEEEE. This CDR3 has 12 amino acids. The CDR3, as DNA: TGTGCCAGCAATTGGAACGGATACGAGCAGTACTTC. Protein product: CASNWNGYEQYF.

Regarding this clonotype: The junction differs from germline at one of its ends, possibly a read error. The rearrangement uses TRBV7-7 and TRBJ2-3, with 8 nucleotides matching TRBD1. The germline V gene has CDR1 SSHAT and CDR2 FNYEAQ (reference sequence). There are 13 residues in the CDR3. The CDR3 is CASSADRGDTQYF. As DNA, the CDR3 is TGTGCTAGCAGCGCTGACAGGGGTGATACGCAGTATTTT.

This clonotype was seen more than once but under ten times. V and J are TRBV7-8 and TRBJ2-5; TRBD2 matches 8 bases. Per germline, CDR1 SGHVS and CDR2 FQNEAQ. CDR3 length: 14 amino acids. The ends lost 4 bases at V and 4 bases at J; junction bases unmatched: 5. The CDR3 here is CASSSGLELETQYF. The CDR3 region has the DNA TGTGCCAGCAGCTCGGGACTAGAGTTAGAGACCCAGTACTTC.

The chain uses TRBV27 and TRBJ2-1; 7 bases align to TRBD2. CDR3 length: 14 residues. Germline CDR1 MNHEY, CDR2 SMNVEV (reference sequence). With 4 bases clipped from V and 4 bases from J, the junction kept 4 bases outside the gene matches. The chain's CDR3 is CASSWGGGYNEQFF. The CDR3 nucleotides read TGTGCCAGCAGTTGGGGGGGGGGATACAATGAGCAGTTCTTC.

CDR3: CASSPGPGSEQYV. As DNA, the CDR3 is TGTGCCAGCAGTCCGGGGCCTGGAAGCGAGCAGTACGTC. This chain joins TRBV12-3 or TRBV12-4 and TRBJ2-7; tentatively, D is TRBD1 or TRBD2 (5 bases each). The V end lost 5 bases, the J end lost 6 bases, and 14 bases lay between the germline ends. This CDR3 is built from 13 residues.

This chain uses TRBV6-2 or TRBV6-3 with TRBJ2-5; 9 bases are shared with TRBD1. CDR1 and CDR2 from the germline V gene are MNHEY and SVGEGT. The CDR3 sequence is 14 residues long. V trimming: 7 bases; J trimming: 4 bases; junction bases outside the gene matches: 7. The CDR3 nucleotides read TGTGCCAGCAACCAGAACAGGGGGCGAGAGACCCAGTACTTC. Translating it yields CASNQNRGRETQYF.

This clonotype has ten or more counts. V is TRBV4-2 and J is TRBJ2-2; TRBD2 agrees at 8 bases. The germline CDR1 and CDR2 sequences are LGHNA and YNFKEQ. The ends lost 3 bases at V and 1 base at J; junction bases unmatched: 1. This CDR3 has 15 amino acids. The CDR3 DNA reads TGTGCCAGCAGCCACAGCGGGGGGAACACCGGGGAGCTGTTTTTT. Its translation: CASSHSGGNTGELFF.

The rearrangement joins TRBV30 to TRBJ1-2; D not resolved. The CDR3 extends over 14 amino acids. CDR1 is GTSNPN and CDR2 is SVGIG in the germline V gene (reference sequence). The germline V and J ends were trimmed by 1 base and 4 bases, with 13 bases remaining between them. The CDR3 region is CAWSGTNRGYGYTF. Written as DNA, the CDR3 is TGTGCCTGGAGTGGTACGAACAGAGGCTATGGCTACACCTTC.

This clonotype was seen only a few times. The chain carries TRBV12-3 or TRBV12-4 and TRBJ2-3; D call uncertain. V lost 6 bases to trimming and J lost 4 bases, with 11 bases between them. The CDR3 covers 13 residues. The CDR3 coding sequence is TGTGCCAGCAGCCCACGGTGGGCAGATACGCAGTATTTT. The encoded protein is CASSPRWADTQYF.